This is a list of T cell receptor beta chains from one sample in a study of cytotoxic CD8 clonotypes in ibrutinib-treated CLL. The table came from immunoSEQ multiplex PCR; TCRdb's copy has only in-frame clones and leaves some out. The sample contains under 200,000 clones, about four fifths of which appear only once. This material consisted of PBMCs, taken after 24 months of ibrutinib treatment. These receptors all come from a human donor with chronic lymphocytic leukemia. The CDR3 runs from the conserved cysteine through the conserved F or W. D genes are given only for firm matches. Clone size is shown for a subset of rows, as once, few, many or a class of expanded clone.

D: -
size: few
V: TRBV9
J: TRBJ1-3
DNA: TGTGCCAGCAGCGTAGGGACAGGAAACACCATATATTTT
CDR3: CASSVGTGNTIYF

D: -
size: -
V: TRBV18
J: TRBJ1-5
DNA: TGTGCCAGCTCACCCGACAGAAGCAATCAGCCCCAGCATTTT
CDR3: CASSPDRSNQPQHF

D: -
size: -
V: TRBV19
J: TRBJ1-3
DNA: TGTGCCAGTAGTATAGTGCAGTACGGTGGAAACACCATATATTTT
CDR3: CASSIVQYGGNTIYF

D: TRBD1
size: few
V: TRBV19
J: TRBJ1-2
DNA: TGTGCCAGTAGTATCGCCTGGGACAGGCCCTATGGCTACACCTTC
CDR3: CASSIAWDRPYGYTF

D: TRBD2
size: once
V: TRBV7-2
J: TRBJ2-1
DNA: TGTGCCAGCAGCTTGGCGGGAGGGCGGGGCAATGAGCAGTTCTTC
CDR3: CASSLAGGRGNEQFF

D: -
size: -
V: TRBV7-2
J: TRBJ1-1
DNA: TGTGCCAGCAGCTTAGGAGGTCTAGCTGAAGCTTTCTTT
CDR3: CASSLGGLAEAFF

D: TRBD1
size: once
V: TRBV27
J: TRBJ1-1
DNA: TGTGCCAGCAGTTTATCGACAGGGTATAGGACTGAAGCTTTCTTT
CDR3: CASSLSTGYRTEAFF

D: TRBD2
size: few
V: TRBV6-1
J: TRBJ2-7
DNA: TGTGCCAGCAGTGAAATGTGGGGGGGGTACGAGCAGTACTTC
CDR3: CASSEMWGGYEQYF

D: TRBD2
size: once
V: TRBV5-1
J: TRBJ2-1
DNA: TGCGCCAGCAGCTTGGGGGGCGGGAGCTTGAATGAGCAGTTCTTC
CDR3: CASSLGGGSLNEQFF

D: -
size: -
V: TRBV5-4
J: TRBJ2-5
DNA: TGTGCCAGCAGCTTAGGCGGGTCGCGGCAAGAGACCCAGTACTTC
CDR3: CASSLGGSRQETQYF

D: -
size: -
V: TRBV27
J: TRBJ2-2
DNA: TGTGCCAGCACCCAACTAAGGGAGCGCCACACCGGGGAGCTGTTTTTT
CDR3: CASTQLRERHTGELFF

D: -
size: few
V: TRBV28
J: TRBJ2-6
DNA: TGTGCCATCCAAACAGGGGGGGCTGGGGCCAACGTCCTGACTTTC
CDR3: CAIQTGGAGANVLTF

D: -
size: once
V: TRBV19
J: TRBJ2-7
DNA: TGTGCCAGTAGCACAGGCAGACTCCACTCCTACGAGCAGTACTTC
CDR3: CASSTGRLHSYEQYF

D: -
size: -
V: TRBV7-3
J: TRBJ1-1
DNA: TGTGCCAGCAGCTCCGGACGGACTGAAGCTTTCTTT
CDR3: CASSSGRTEAFF

D: -
size: -
V: TRBV11-1
J: TRBJ2-3
DNA: TGTGCCAGCAGCTTAGATCAGGGGATCAGAGATACGCAGTATTTT
CDR3: CASSLDQGIRDTQYF

D: -
size: -
V: TRBV5-6
J: TRBJ1-6
DNA: TGTGCCAGCAGCTTGGCGGGCAGGGGACCCTATAATTCACCCCTCCACTTT
CDR3: CASSLAGRGPYNSPLHF

D: -
size: -
V: TRBV6-1
J: TRBJ1-2
DNA: TGTGCCAGCAGTGGTGTGCAGGACTATGGCTACACCTTC
CDR3: CASSGVQDYGYTF

D: -
size: few
V: TRBV4-1
J: TRBJ2-3
DNA: TGCGCCAGCAGCAGATCCTGGGCCACAGATACGCAGTATTTT
CDR3: CASSRSWATDTQYF

D: -
size: once
V: TRBV7-3
J: TRBJ2-3
DNA: TGTGCCAGCAGCTTAAGGGCTAGCAAGGGCACAGATACGCAGTATTTT
CDR3: CASSLRASKGTDTQYF

D: -
size: -
V: TRBV6-6
J: TRBJ2-7
DNA: TGTGCCAGCAGTTACTCGGCTCGCGGACCCTACGAGCAGTACTTC
CDR3: CASSYSARGPYEQYF

D: TRBD1
size: -
V: TRBV5-6
J: TRBJ2-7
DNA: TGTGCCAGCAGCTCCGACAGGGTAGGGCTCTACGAGCAGTACTTC
CDR3: CASSSDRVGLYEQYF

D: -
size: few
V: TRBV29-1
J: TRBJ1-1
DNA: TGCAGCGTTAGTCCCCTCAGTGAAGCTTTCTTT
CDR3: CSVSPLSEAFF

D: -
size: -
V: TRBV9
J: TRBJ1-2
DNA: TGTGCCAGCAGCGTAGGCTCGGGGAACTATGGCTACACCTTC
CDR3: CASSVGSGNYGYTF

D: -
size: -
V: TRBV6-4
J: TRBJ2-5
DNA: TGTGCCAGCAGTAAGACGGACGACGAAAAAGAGACCCAGTACTTC
CDR3: CASSKTDDEKETQYF

D: -
size: -
V: TRBV5-1
J: TRBJ1-3
DNA: TGCGCCAGCAGCTCGGGGACCCGGGGGTCTGGAAACACCATATATTTT
CDR3: CASSSGTRGSGNTIYF

D: TRBD2
size: -
V: TRBV25-1
J: TRBJ2-1
DNA: TGTGCCAGCAGTTATAGCGGGACCTACAATGAGCAGTTCTTC
CDR3: CASSYSGTYNEQFF

D: -
size: -
V: TRBV30
J: TRBJ1-1
DNA: TGTGCCTGGCAGTTCCGCCGGGGGGCTTTCTTT
CDR3: CAWQFRRGAFF

D: TRBD1
size: few
V: TRBV6-5
J: TRBJ1-6
DNA: TGTGCCAGCAGTTCGACAGGGGTTAATTCACCCCTCCACTTT
CDR3: CASSSTGVNSPLHF

D: -
size: -
V: TRBV2
J: TRBJ1-1
DNA: TGTGCCAGCAGTACTGAAACTTTCTTT
CDR3: CASSTETFF

D: -
size: -
V: TRBV19
J: TRBJ2-7
DNA: TGTGCCAGTAGTTTCACTGGACAGGAGCAGTACTTC
CDR3: CASSFTGQEQYF

D: TRBD1
size: few
V: TRBV19
J: TRBJ1-5
DNA: TGTGCCAGTACCAGGGGGAGAGGTGGCAATCAGCCCCAGCATTTT
CDR3: CASTRGRGGNQPQHF

D: TRBD2
size: -
V: TRBV5-1
J: TRBJ2-3
DNA: TGCGCCAGCAGCCCGGGACTAGCGGACACAGATACGCAGTATTTT
CDR3: CASSPGLADTDTQYF

D: -
size: few
V: TRBV18
J: TRBJ2-1
DNA: TGTGCCAGCTCCTCCCGACGGGGAGAGAATGAGCAGTTCTTC
CDR3: CASSSRRGENEQFF

D: -
size: few
V: TRBV30
J: TRBJ1-5
DNA: TGTGCCTGGAGGCCAGGGATGGGCAATCAGCCCCAGCATTTT
CDR3: CAWRPGMGNQPQHF

D: -
size: -
V: TRBV5-4
J: TRBJ2-6
DNA: TGTGCCAGCAGTTTCAGAGGGGGGCTTGGGGCCAACGTCCTGACTTTC
CDR3: CASSFRGGLGANVLTF

D: TRBD1
size: -
V: TRBV7-8
J: TRBJ2-7
DNA: TGTGCCAGCAGCTTAGATTCGGGGACAGGGGGTGAAGAGCAGTACTTC
CDR3: CASSLDSGTGGEEQYF

D: TRBD2
size: -
V: TRBV9
J: TRBJ2-4
DNA: TGTGCCAGCAGCTTCGGGGAGGGGATAGCCAAAAACATTCAGTACTTC
CDR3: CASSFGEGIAKNIQYF

D: -
size: -
V: TRBV19
J: TRBJ1-2
DNA: TGTGCCAGTAGGCTTTTCGCCAGGGCCAACTATGGCTACACCTTC
CDR3: CASRLFARANYGYTF

D: -
size: -
V: TRBV7-3
J: TRBJ2-1
DNA: TGTGCCAGCAGCTTATCATCCCTAGCTGGGGATGAGCAGTTCTTC
CDR3: CASSLSSLAGDEQFF

D: TRBD1
size: -
V: TRBV7-9
J: TRBJ2-7
DNA: TGTGCCAGCAGCAAGGGACAGGGGGATTACGAGCAGTACTTC
CDR3: CASSKGQGDYEQYF

D: -
size: -
V: TRBV19
J: TRBJ1-2
DNA: TGTGCCAGTAGGAAAGGGGGGGACGTCTATGGCTACACCTTC
CDR3: CASRKGGDVYGYTF

D: -
size: few
V: TRBV6-5
J: TRBJ1-5
DNA: TGTGCCAGCAGTTACTCGCATTACCAGCCCCAGCATTTT
CDR3: CASSYSHYQPQHF

D: -
size: -
V: TRBV11-2
J: TRBJ2-3
DNA: TGTGCCAGCAGCCCCGGGACCGTCACAGATACGCAGTATTTT
CDR3: CASSPGTVTDTQYF

D: -
size: few
V: TRBV7-3
J: TRBJ1-1
DNA: TGTGCCAGCAGCTTAATCCTCCGGTTTACAGGGATTCGGATGAACACTGAAGCTTTCTTT
CDR3: CASSLILRFTGIRMNTEAFF

D: -
size: -
V: TRBV7-7
J: TRBJ2-3
DNA: TGTGCTAGCAGCTGCGACATGCTCAGTTTAGATACGCAGTATTTT
CDR3: CASSCDMLSLDTQYF

D: TRBD2
size: -
V: TRBV5-1
J: TRBJ2-1
DNA: TGCGCCAGCAGCACAGGACTAGCGGTTCCCCATGAGCAGTTCTTC
CDR3: CASSTGLAVPHEQFF

D: -
size: once
V: TRBV5-6
J: TRBJ1-1
DNA: TGTGCCAGCAGCTTGGTCTGGGTCAAGGCGGTCACTGAAGCTTTCTTT
CDR3: CASSLVWVKAVTEAFF

D: -
size: -
V: TRBV7-3
J: TRBJ1-1
DNA: TGTGCCAGCAGCTTAGTCACAGTGAACACTGAAGCTTTCTTT
CDR3: CASSLVTVNTEAFF

D: -
size: -
V: TRBV30
J: TRBJ2-7
DNA: TGTGCCTGGAGTGTACTTGTGGCAGACAAGCAGTACTTC
CDR3: CAWSVLVADKQYF

D: TRBD2
size: -
V: TRBV15
J: TRBJ2-3
DNA: TGTGCCACCAGCAGACCCTTTGGACTAGCGGGGCCCAACACAGATACGCAGTATTTT
CDR3: CATSRPFGLAGPNTDTQYF